This TCR beta chain was sequenced during a study of OX40 agonist ivuxolimab in advanced cancers. Some background on the complete study: Ivuxolimab was an agonistic, fully human IgG2 monoclonal antibody directed against OX40 (CD134), a costimulatory receptor. Intravenous ivuxolimab was administered to patients every 2 weeks at six dose levels: 0.01, 0.1, 0.3, 1.5, 3 and 10 mg/kg. Of the 50 or so patients in dose escalation, about 20 had hepatocellular carcinoma, some 15 had melanoma, 9 had renal cell carcinoma and 9 had head and neck cancer. In the dose-escalation cohort, approximately 82% of patients were male, and the mean age was 60 years with a range of roughly 20 to 80. Prior anti-PD-1, anti-PD-L1 or anti-CTLA-4 therapy was permitted, and checkpoint inhibitors had been received by under 50% of dose-escalation patients. Partial responses occurred in three dose-escalation patients: two with cutaneous melanoma and one with hepatocellular carcinoma. The purpose of peripheral TCRbeta sequencing was to test whether ivuxolimab changed TCR sequence diversity and led to clonal T-cell expansion. The paper reports the monotherapy dose-escalation portion (N of about 52 patients) of the phase I ivuxolimab trial. Results the study describes overall, beyond this receptor: Low levels of normalized T-cell clonal expansion were also seen in some patients who did not respond. The antigen specificity of the clonally expanded peripheral T cells was not determined. After ivuxolimab, expanded clones were on average more numerous among CD8+ T cells than among CD4+ T cells. In partial responders in the 0.1-3.0 mg/kg groups, normalized peripheral clonal expansion was found to be among the lowest, especially among CD8+ T cells. Clonal expansion of both CD4+ and CD8+ blood T cells was observed from baseline to week 6 at doses 0.1 to 3.0 mg/kg.

The trial excluded patients who had a history of autoimmune disease or who were on systemic immunosuppression. Peripheral blood for TCR sequencing was collected from all dose cohorts at baseline, on cycle 4 day 1, and on cycle 7 day 1. Samples were obtained from an open-label, multicenter, first-in-human phase I dose-escalation trial of ivuxolimab. Adults with locally advanced or metastatic melanoma, renal cell, hepatocellular, or head and neck squamous cell carcinoma were enrolled in the trial. CD4+ and CD8+ T cells were sorted separately from peripheral blood before TCR sequencing. Reading from cysteine to phenylalanine, the CDR3 counts 13 amino acids. Kept here is only the CDR3 DNA, which spans 39 bases and is read in frame from base 1. Deletion took 5 bases off V and 6 bases off J, with a span of 11 bases between the germline ends. The germline V gene (reference sequence) provides CDR1 SEHNR and CDR2 FQNEAQ.

Genomic DNA was extracted from sorted cells for sequencing of the TCRbeta CDR3 region. TCRbeta CDR3 regions were sequenced using the immunoSEQ Assay. This immuneACCESS table, as held by TCRdb, lists in-frame sequences with V and J called but not all clones. Of the missing ones, under half trace to an unresolved V gene in checked studies; the others have no known cause. The sample table shows 60,000 or so clones, and around 90% are seen once. The top ten hold 16% of the sample. To note about this clone: It has no known antigen specificity. No base-level quality is on record; no much larger clone is a single base apart.

Sequences were derived from CD4+ or CD8+ T cells sorted from blood, sampled in a trial of the OX40 agonist ivuxolimab. The sequence came from an adult with an advanced solid tumor such as melanoma, head and neck, liver or kidney cancer. This chain is built from TRBV7-9 and TRBJ1-5; a confident D gene designation cannot be given. The CDR3 is CASSTGRIQPQHF. In nucleotides, the sequence is TGTGCCAGCAGCACCGGGCGGATTCAGCCCCAGCATTTT.